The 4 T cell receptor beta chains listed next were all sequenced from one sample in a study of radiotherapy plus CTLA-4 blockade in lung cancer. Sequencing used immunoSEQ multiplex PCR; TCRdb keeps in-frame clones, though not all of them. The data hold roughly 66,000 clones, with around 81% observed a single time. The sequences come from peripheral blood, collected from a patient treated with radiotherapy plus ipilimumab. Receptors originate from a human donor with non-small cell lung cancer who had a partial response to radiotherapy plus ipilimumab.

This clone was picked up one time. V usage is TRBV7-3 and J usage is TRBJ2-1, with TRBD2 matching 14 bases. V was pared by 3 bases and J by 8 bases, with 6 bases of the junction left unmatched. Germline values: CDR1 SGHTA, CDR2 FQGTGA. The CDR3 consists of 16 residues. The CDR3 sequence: CASSFKGTSGRDEQFF. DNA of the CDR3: TGTGCCAGCAGCTTTAAAGGGACTAGCGGGAGAGATGAGCAGTTCTTC.

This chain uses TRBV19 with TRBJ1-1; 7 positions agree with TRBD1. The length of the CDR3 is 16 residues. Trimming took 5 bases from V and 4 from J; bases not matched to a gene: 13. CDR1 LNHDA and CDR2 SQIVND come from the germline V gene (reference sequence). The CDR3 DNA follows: TGTGCCAGTAGTGTCGGGACAGACGGATTGGGCACTGAAGCTTTCTTT. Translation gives CASSVGTDGLGTEAFF.

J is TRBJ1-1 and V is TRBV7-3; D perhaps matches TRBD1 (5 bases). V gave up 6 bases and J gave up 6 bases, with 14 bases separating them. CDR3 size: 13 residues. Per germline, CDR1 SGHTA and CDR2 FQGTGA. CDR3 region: CASRVPGRPEAFF. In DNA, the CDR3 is TGTGCCAGCAGAGTACCAGGGAGGCCTGAAGCTTTCTTT.

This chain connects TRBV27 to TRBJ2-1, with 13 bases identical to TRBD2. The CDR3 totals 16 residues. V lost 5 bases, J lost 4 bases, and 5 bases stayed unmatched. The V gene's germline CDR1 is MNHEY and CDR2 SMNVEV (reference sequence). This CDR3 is CASSTRTSGSYNEQFF. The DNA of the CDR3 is TGTGCCAGCAGTACCCGGACTAGCGGGAGTTACAATGAGCAGTTCTTC.